A selection of T cell receptor beta chains follows, all from one sample in a study of cytomegalovirus exposure and HLA in healthy donors. The method was immunoSEQ multiplex PCR; TCRdb's version includes in-frame clones alone and lacks a portion of them. The sample holds over 150,000 clones, 70% to 80% seen once. What was sequenced was PBMCs. The receptors originated from a man aged 18-30 years in good health and CMV-seropositive. Both conserved end residues are part of each CDR3. Each record gives: CDR3 length, V gene, J gene, clone size, D gene, CDR3 DNA, CDR3 protein. D genes are given only for firm matches. Some rows have no size entry. The others give once, few or many, or a class for an expanded clone.

>13|TRBV5-8|TRBJ2-2|-|-
TGTGCCAGCAGCTTGACTAACACCGGGGAGCTGTTTTTT
CASSLTNTGELFF
>15|TRBV5-6|TRBJ2-7|-|TRBD1
TGTGCCAGCAGCTTAGGTGGGACAGCAACCTACGAGCAGTACTTC
CASSLGGTATYEQYF
>14|TRBV6-4|TRBJ1-5|-|-
TGTGCCAGCAGACGCCGGGACACCGATCAGCCCCAGCATTTT
CASRRRDTDQPQHF
>16|TRBV10-2|TRBJ2-5|-|TRBD1
TGCGCCAGCAGTGAGTCGACTCGGACAGGGGTGGAGACCCAGTACTTC
CASSESTRTGVETQYF
>15|TRBV7-8|TRBJ2-5|-|TRBD2
TGTGCCAGCAGCCAAGGACTAGCGGGGAAGGAGACCCAGTACTTC
CASSQGLAGKETQYF
>14|TRBV18|TRBJ1-5|few|TRBD1
TGTGCCAGCTCCCGGGACAGAGGCAATCAGCCCCAGCATTTT
CASSRDRGNQPQHF
>15|TRBV6-1|TRBJ2-7|few|TRBD2
TGTGCCAGCAGTGAAGTTGCTAGCGGTTCCTACGAGCAGTACTTC
CASSEVASGSYEQYF
>17|TRBV27|TRBJ2-7|-|TRBD1
TGTGCCAGCAGTTTGCGATCCGGGACAGGGTTTGCCTACGAGCAGTACTTC
CASSLRSGTGFAYEQYF
>11|TRBV29-1|TRBJ1-2|once|TRBD1
TGCAGCGTTGAACAGGGGGCTGTCTACACCTTC
CSVEQGAVYTF
>19|TRBV5-1|TRBJ2-1|-|TRBD1
TGCGCCAGCAGCTTGGCCAGGACAGGGACGGTGCTTCCCTACAATGAGCAGTTCTTC
CASSLARTGTVLPYNEQFF
>15|TRBV5-4|TRBJ1-2|-|TRBD1
TGTGCCAGCAGCTTGGTAGGAGGGGGCTACTATGGCTACACCTTC
CASSLVGGGYYGYTF
>14|TRBV19|TRBJ1-3|-|TRBD1
TGTGCCAGTAGCCTGGGACAGGGGGGAAACACCATATATTTT
CASSLGQGGNTIYF
>14|TRBV4-3|TRBJ1-1|-|TRBD1
TGCGCCAGCAGCCCGGGACAGGGCGGCACTGAAGCTTTCTTT
CASSPGQGGTEAFF
>16|TRBV4-2|TRBJ1-5|-|-
TGTGCCAGCAGCCCAGCGCAGGGTTTTAGCAATCAGCCCCAGCATTTT
CASSPAQGFSNQPQHF
>15|TRBV5-4|TRBJ2-7|-|TRBD2
TGTGCCAGCAGCTTTACTGGCGGGAGTTTCTACGAGCAGTACTTC
CASSFTGGSFYEQYF
>17|TRBV7-8|TRBJ2-6|-|TRBD1
TGTGCCAGCAGCTTACGGGACAGCCTCTCTGGGGCCAACGTCCTGACTTTC
CASSLRDSLSGANVLTF